This T cell receptor beta chain was obtained from a study of siplizumab effects on memory and regulatory T cells. Every sample had some 99,000 of its TCR templates assayed. TCRdb's table, derived via immunoSEQ multiplex PCR, lists solely in-frame clones and lacks some. Of 80,000 to 130,000 clones detected, roughly 92% appear once; the ten largest clones hold under 0.65%. Points on this clone: What it recognizes is unknown.

Trimming removed 3 bases at V and 2 bases at J, with 10 bases between. CDR1 and CDR2 from the germline V gene are MDHEN and SYDVKM. The CDR3 is made up of 14 amino acids. Regarding the study as a whole: Assignment to unstimulated subsets succeeded for only a minor fraction of the alloreactive clones. It was never confirmed that proliferating Tregs from siplizumab cultures were suppressive.

Material: Tregs sorted from blood. The receptor was isolated from a human donor in good health. The chain links TRBV28 to TRBJ1-1; D unresolved. As DNA, the CDR3 is TGTGCCAGCAGTTTGGATCAGAGCAACACTGAAGCTTTCTTT. Residues: CASSLDQSNTEAFF.